This TCR beta chain was sequenced in a study of shared clonotypes between healthy human individuals. Produced via immunoSEQ multiplex PCR; TCRdb's table is partial and in-frame only. The sample holds about 2.1 million clones; just over 90% are singletons and the top ten take roughly 1.8%. The CDR3 runs 15 residues. The germline V and J ends were trimmed by 5 bases and 1 base, with 14 bases remaining between them. Germline assignment: CDR1 MGHRA and CDR2 YSYEKL. Terminally differentiated effector memory CD45RA+ cells were excluded by CCR7 positive selection of CD45RO-negative cells. Source material: naive CD8+ T cells from PBMCs. This receptor was taken from a man aged 18 to 30 in good health. Some clones in this sample may be carry-over from other donors' samples. V usage is TRBV4-1 and J usage is TRBJ1-1; D unresolved. The CDR3 sequence is CASSLTVNKNTEAFF. In nucleotides, the CDR3 is TGCGCCAGCAGCTTGACGGTAAACAAGAACACTGAAGCTTTCTTT.